Listed here are 24 T cell receptor beta chains from one sample, sequenced in a study of OX40 agonist ivuxolimab in advanced cancers. Generated by immunoSEQ multiplex PCR, the TCRdb table keeps only in-frame clones and is missing some. The data contain 80,000 to 100,000 clones, more than 85% of them seen just once; the ten biggest clones take up around 0.8%. The specimen comprised CD4+ or CD8+ T cells sorted from blood, sampled in a trial of the OX40 agonist ivuxolimab. The source of these receptors is an adult with an advanced solid tumor such as melanoma, head and neck, liver or kidney cancer.

This chain links TRBV18 with TRBJ1-1, with 7 bases matching TRBD1. The CDR3 sequence is 15 residues long. CDR1 and CDR2 (germline): KGHSH, LQKENI. Unmatched junction bases numbered 4, after V lost 3 bases and J lost 0 bases. The CDR3 DNA sequence: TGTGCCAGCTCACCGGGACAGAGCATGAACACTGAAGCTTTCTTT. Translating gives CASSPGQSMNTEAFF.

This chain links TRBV6-4 with TRBJ2-7, with 8 nucleotides matching TRBD1. CDR3 length: 17 residues. J lost 0 bases, V lost 0 bases, and 7 bases had no gene match. Germline CDR1 is MRHNA and CDR2 is SNTAGT. The CDR3 coding sequence is TGTGCCAGCAGTGACTCGGCCGGGACAGGAAGCTCCTACGAGCAGTACGTC. As protein: CASSDSAGTGSSYEQYV.

This rearrangement joins TRBV6-6 to TRBJ1-1; D gene ambiguous. This CDR3 is 14 amino acids long. The V end lost 6 bases, the J end lost 0 bases, and 11 bases lay between the germline ends. Looked up from germline, CDR1 is MNHNY and CDR2 is SVGAGI (reference sequence). CDR3 DNA: TGTGCCAGCAGCCCGGCGGGGTTGAACACTGAAGCTTTCTTT. This translates into CASSPAGLNTEAFF.

The chain is built from TRBV2 and TRBJ2-1, with TRBD2 identical over 7 bases. The trim removed 6 bases at V and 6 bases at J, leaving 8 bases unmatched. Germline-derived CDR1 and CDR2 are SNHLY and FYNNEI. There are 14 residues in the CDR3. CDR3 sequence: CASSPIAGPNEQFF. The CDR3 DNA reads as TGTGCCAGCAGCCCCATAGCGGGCCCCAATGAGCAGTTCTTC.

This clone has just one count. This chain uses TRBV19 with TRBJ2-1, with TRBD2 matching over 14 bases. This CDR3 comprises 15 residues. Per the germline V gene, CDR1 is LNHDA and CDR2 is SQIVND (reference sequence). Trimming took 10 bases from V and 11 from J; bases not matched to a gene: 13. DNA of the CDR3: TGTGCCACGGGACTAGCGGGAGCGACCCGAGGGAAGCAGTTCTTC. This codes for CATGLAGATRGKQFF.

In this sample, this clone turned up a few times. V usage is TRBV7-2 and J usage is TRBJ2-7, with a possible D match to TRBD1 (6 bases). The V end was cut by 2 bases, the J end by 2 bases, with 10 bases between. The CDR3 is 14 amino acids. Per the germline V gene, CDR1 is SGHTA and CDR2 is FQGNSA. CDR3: CASSLPGQPYEQYF. For the CDR3, the DNA is TGTGCCAGCAGCTTACCGGGACAACCCTACGAGCAGTACTTC. Full variable domain (rest looked up from reference TRBV7-2 and TRBJ2-7): GAGVSQSPSNKVTEKGKDVELRCDPISGHTALYWYRQSLGQGLEFLIYFQGNSAPDKSGLPSDRFSAERTGGSVSTLTIQRTQQEDSAVYLCASSLPGQPYEQYFGPGTRLTVT.

The CDR3 DNA is TGTGCCAGCAGCTTAAGTGACAGGGGGCGCGGGTATCAGCCCCAGCATTTT. Translating gives CASSLSDRGRGYQPQHF. The chain couples TRBV5-6 to TRBJ1-5, with 10 bases lining up with TRBD1. Germline V CDR1 and CDR2: SGHDT, YYEEEE. The CDR3 extends over 17 amino acids. J lost 5 bases, V lost 2 bases, and 10 bases had no gene match.

This clone showed up just once. The V gene is TRBV7-2, the J gene TRBJ2-7; D may correspond to TRBD1 or TRBD2 (5 bases each). Per the germline V gene, CDR1 is SGHTA and CDR2 is FQGNSA. CDR3 size: 13 residues. Trimming removed 1 base at V and 11 bases at J, with 15 bases between. The CDR3, as DNA: TGTGCCAGCAGCTTAGGGGACCAATTATATGAGTACTTC. It yields the protein CASSLGDQLYEYF.

This chain uses TRBV2 with TRBJ1-1; TRBD1 is a possible D gene (5 bases). This CDR3 spans 12 amino acids. Germline values: CDR1 SNHLY, CDR2 FYNNEI. V was trimmed by 8 bases and J by 3 bases, leaving 10 bases between them. CDR3 bases: TGTGCCAGCTGCGGGGCGGACACTGAAGCTTTCTTT. Amino acid sequence: CASCGADTEAFF.

This clone was counted once. This chain connects TRBV19 to TRBJ2-2; 8 bases line up with TRBD1. The CDR3 runs 15 residues. The trim removed 3 bases at V and 4 bases at J, leaving 4 bases unmatched. Germline V gene data show CDR1 as LNHDA and CDR2 as SQIVND (reference sequence). In DNA, the CDR3 is TGTGCCAGTAGTATGTCAGGGGGCTCCACCGGGGAGCTGTTTTTT. Its translation is CASSMSGGSTGELFF.

This chain connects TRBV6-8 to TRBJ2-7; D is possibly TRBD1 or TRBD2 (5 bases each). V lost 6 bases and J 2 bases, leaving 20 bases between the germline ends. CDR3 size: 16 residues. CDR1 MNHGY and CDR2 SAAAGT come from the germline V gene. This CDR3 reads CASRRPLGGFAYEQYV. The CDR3 region has the DNA TGTGCCAGCAGACGACCTCTTGGGGGTTTTGCCTACGAGCAGTACGTC.

This clone was counted between two and nine times. This rearrangement joins TRBV2 to TRBJ1-5, with 12 bases lining up with TRBD1. CDR1 and CDR2 (germline): SNHLY, FYNNEI. V was clipped by 3 bases and J by 6 bases; unmatched bases: 3. The CDR3 extends over 15 amino acids. CDR3 region: CASSEGTGGSQPQHF. DNA for the CDR3: TGTGCCAGCAGTGAGGGGACAGGGGGCAGTCAGCCCCAGCATTTT.

This clone has only one observation. The chain uses TRBV6-5 and TRBJ1-4; D is unresolved. Germline assignment: CDR1 MNHEY and CDR2 SVGAGI. The V gene lost 8 bases and the J gene lost 1 base, with 11 bases spanning the gap. The CDR3 runs 14 residues. CDR3 in DNA: TGTGCCAGCTCTTTCCGGGGAACTAATGAAAAACTGTTTTTT. Its protein is CASSFRGTNEKLFF.

This clone was found a few times. V gene TRBV7-9 combines with J gene TRBJ2-1; 11 positions match TRBD2. The CDR3 runs to 16 residues. The V and J ends lost 7 bases and 4 bases, in that order; junction bases with no gene match: 9. CDR1 SEHNR and CDR2 FQNEAQ come from the germline V gene (reference sequence). CDR3 coding DNA: TGTGCCAGCACCCAGTCCGGACTAGCGGGTTACAATGAGCAGTTCTTC. Translated, it gives CASTQSGLAGYNEQFF.

The chain couples TRBV11-3 to TRBJ2-1, with 8 bases matching TRBD2. Germline V gene data show CDR1 as SGHNT and CDR2 as YENEEA. After removal of 1 base from V and 5 bases from J, the junction contained 7 bases not matched to a gene. The CDR3 contains 16 residues. This CDR3 is CASSLASGSTNNEQFF. CDR3 DNA: TGTGCCAGCAGCTTAGCCAGCGGGAGTACCAACAATGAGCAGTTCTTC.

The chain links TRBV5-1 to TRBJ2-1; a weak D match, TRBD2 (5 bases). The CDR3 runs 13 residues. Per germline, CDR1 SGHRS and CDR2 YFSETQ. Trimming left V 3 bases short and J 10 bases short, with 14 bases between. The CDR3, as DNA: TGCGCCAGCAGCTCCGTTGCGACTACCGAGCAGTTCTTC. Translated, it gives CASSSVATTEQFF. Looking up the rest from reference TRBV5-1 and TRBJ2-1 gives the full variable domain: KAGVTQTPRYLIKTRGQQVTLSCSPISGHRSVSWYQQTPGQGLQFLFEYFSETQRNKGNFPGRFSGRQFSNSRSEMNVSTLELGDSALYLCASSSVATTEQFFGPGTRLTVL.

The CDR3 spells CASSTTGIRTDTQYF. The CDR3 nucleotides read TGTGCCAGTAGTACAACAGGGATTAGAACAGATACGCAGTATTTT. The chain joins TRBV19 to TRBJ2-3; D possibly corresponds to TRBD1 (6 bases). CDR3 size: 15 residues. Germline assignment: CDR1 LNHDA and CDR2 SQIVND (reference sequence). V was clipped by 4 bases and J by 3 bases, with 14 bases between them.

The CDR3 bases are TGTGCCAGCAGGGATATACAGGGTGATGGCTACACCTTC. As protein: CASRDIQGDGYTF. This chain links TRBV2 with TRBJ1-2; possible D gene TRBD1, 6 bases. This CDR3 has 13 residues. Germline V gene sequence: CDR1 SNHLY, CDR2 FYNNEI. The V gene lost 6 bases and the J gene lost 6 bases, with 14 bases spanning the gap.

This clone appeared a few times. This chain links TRBV9 with TRBJ2-5; TRBD2 is a possible D gene (5 bases). The CDR3 is 15 residues long. Germline CDR1 reads SGDLS; CDR2 reads YYNGEE. Trimming stripped 0 bases from V and 0 bases from J, with 9 bases between. The CDR3 coding sequence is TGTGCCAGCAGCGTAGGGGGAGTTTACCAAGAGACCCAGTACTTC. Amino acid sequence: CASSVGGVYQETQYF.

V is TRBV14 and J is TRBJ2-2, with D unresolved. The V gene lost 2 bases and the J gene lost 1 base, with 11 bases spanning the gap. This CDR3 contains 16 residues. The germline gives CDR1 SGHDN, CDR2 FVKESK. The CDR3 sequence: CASSQLNRRNTGELFF. CDR3 coding DNA: TGTGCCAGCAGCCAATTGAACCGGAGGAACACCGGGGAGCTGTTTTTT. Using reference TRBV14 and TRBJ2-2 for the parts outside the CDR3, the full variable domain is EAGVTQFPSHSVIEKGQTVTLRCDPISGHDNLYWYRRVMGKEIKFLLHFVKESKQDESGMPNNRFLAERTGGTYSTLKVQPAELEDSGVYFCASSQLNRRNTGELFFGEGSRLTVL.

The chain employs TRBV6-5 and TRBJ2-3; the D is unclear. CDR1 and CDR2 (germline): MNHEY, SVGAGI. The CDR3 consists of 13 residues. The V end lost 6 bases, the J end lost 0 bases, and 7 bases lay between the germline ends. This chain's CDR3 is CASSRRSTDTQYF. In DNA, the CDR3 is TGTGCCAGCAGCCGTCGTAGCACAGATACGCAGTATTTT.

The chain employs TRBV6-5 and TRBJ1-2; D remains unclear. This CDR3 is built from 14 residues. V was trimmed by 8 bases and J by 1 base, leaving 14 bases between them. Germline CDR1 reads MNHEY; CDR2 reads SVGAGI. The CDR3 spells CASRKSRSNYGYTF. In DNA, the CDR3 is TGTGCCAGCCGCAAGAGCAGGAGTAACTATGGCTACACCTTC.

This clone was recorded a few times. V usage is TRBV29-1 and J usage is TRBJ2-7; TRBD1 matches 8 bases. The ends lost 3 bases at V and 2 bases at J; junction bases unmatched: 6. Looked up from germline, CDR1 is SQVTM and CDR2 is ANQGSEA. The CDR3 loop spans 14 amino acids. The CDR3 protein is CSVDHGTGTYEQYF. The DNA for the CDR3 is TGCAGCGTTGACCACGGGACAGGCACCTACGAGCAGTACTTC.

This clone showed up just a few times. V and J are TRBV5-4 and TRBJ2-5; D uncertain. Germline-derived CDR1 and CDR2 are SGHNT and YYREEE (reference sequence). The V gene lost 0 bases and the J gene lost 5 bases, with 8 bases spanning the gap. The length of the CDR3 is 13 residues. The CDR3 reads CASSLGQVETQYF. The CDR3 DNA reads TGTGCCAGCAGCTTGGGTCAGGTGGAGACCCAGTACTTC.